Sequencing of this T cell receptor (beta chain) was carried out in a study of shared clonotypes between healthy human individuals. The overall study: The donor pool was made up of a couple of women and a few men aged 18 to 49. Study outcomes and limitations: The generation probabilities recorded for non-shared clonotypes fell below those of clonotypes shared by all four donors.

The CDR3 covers 16 residues. V dropped 4 bases and J dropped 1; count of bases not matched to a gene: 7. CDR1 and CDR2 from the germline V gene are SGHRS and YFSETQ. A CD45RA+ naive subset and a CD45RA-negative memory subset were split from CD4+ cells. The assay was immunoSEQ multiplex PCR, and TCRdb's table has in-frame clones only and misses some. The sample carries some 2,000,000 clones, under 97% recorded once. Comment on this clone: The antigen is undetermined.

This chain uses TRBV5-1 with TRBJ2-5, with 10 bases matching TRBD1. The specimen sequenced was naive CD4+ T cells sorted from blood. The subset here: CD45RA+ positively selected. The receptor was isolated from a man aged 18 to 35 in good health. The DNA of the CDR3 is TGCGCCAGCAGCAAACCGGGACAGGGGAGCCAAGAGACCCAGTACTTC. Translating gives CASSKPGQGSQETQYF.